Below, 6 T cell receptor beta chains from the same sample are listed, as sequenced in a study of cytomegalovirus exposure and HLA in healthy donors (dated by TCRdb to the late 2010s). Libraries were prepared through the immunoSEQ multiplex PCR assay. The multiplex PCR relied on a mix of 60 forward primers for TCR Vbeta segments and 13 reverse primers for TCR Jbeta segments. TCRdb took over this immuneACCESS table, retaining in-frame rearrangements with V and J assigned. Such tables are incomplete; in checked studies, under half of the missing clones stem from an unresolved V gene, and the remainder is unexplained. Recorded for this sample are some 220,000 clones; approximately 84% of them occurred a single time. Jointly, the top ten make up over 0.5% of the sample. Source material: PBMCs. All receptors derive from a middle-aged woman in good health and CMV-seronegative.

CDR3 DNA: TGTGCCAGCAGAGAGACGGAGGGGTACTACAATGAGCAGTTCTTC. Translating it yields CASRETEGYYNEQFF. The chain employs TRBV6-5 and TRBJ2-1; perhaps TRBD2 as D (6 bases). Trimming removed 6 bases from V and 3 bases from J, with 15 bases in between. In germline, CDR1 is MNHEY, CDR2 SVGAGI. This CDR3 contains 15 residues.

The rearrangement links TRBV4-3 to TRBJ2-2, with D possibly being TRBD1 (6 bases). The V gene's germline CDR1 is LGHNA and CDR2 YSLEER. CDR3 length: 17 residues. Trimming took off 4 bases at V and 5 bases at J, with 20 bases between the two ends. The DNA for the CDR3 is TGCGCCAGCAGCCCAAGCAGGGAGCTAGGGGGAACCGGGGAGCTGTTTTTT. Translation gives CASSPSRELGGTGELFF.

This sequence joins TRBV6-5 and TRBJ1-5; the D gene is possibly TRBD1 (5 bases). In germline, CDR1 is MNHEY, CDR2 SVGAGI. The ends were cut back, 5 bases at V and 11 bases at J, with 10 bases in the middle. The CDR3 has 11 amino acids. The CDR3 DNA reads TGTGCCAGCAGTGATCAAGGGGCCCAGCATTTT. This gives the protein CASSDQGAQHF.

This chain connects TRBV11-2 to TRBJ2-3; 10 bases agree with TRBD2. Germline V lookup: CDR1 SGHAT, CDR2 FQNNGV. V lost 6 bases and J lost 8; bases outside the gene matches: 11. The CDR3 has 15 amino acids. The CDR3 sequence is CASRTAGTSVGTQYF. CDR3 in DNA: TGTGCCAGCAGGACCGCAGGGACTAGCGTGGGTACGCAGTATTTT.

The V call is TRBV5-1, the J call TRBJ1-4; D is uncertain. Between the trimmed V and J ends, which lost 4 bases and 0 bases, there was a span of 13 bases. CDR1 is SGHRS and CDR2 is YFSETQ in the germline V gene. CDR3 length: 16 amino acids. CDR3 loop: CASSEEHLTTNEKLFF. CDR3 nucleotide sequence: TGCGCCAGCAGCGAGGAGCACCTAACAACTAATGAAAAACTGTTTTTT.

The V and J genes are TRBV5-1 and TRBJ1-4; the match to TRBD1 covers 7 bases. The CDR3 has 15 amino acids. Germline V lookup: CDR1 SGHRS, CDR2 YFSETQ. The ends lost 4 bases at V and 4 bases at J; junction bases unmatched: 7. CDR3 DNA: TGCGCCAGCAGCAAAGGGGGCGCCGGTAATGAAAAACTGTTTTTT. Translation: CASSKGGAGNEKLFF.